These T cell receptor beta chains were read from a single sample in a study of cytomegalovirus exposure and HLA in healthy donors. Here immunoSEQ multiplex PCR was the method, and the copy in TCRdb shows in-frame clones only, minus some. The table lists some 190,000 clones, 82% of them singletons. The source material was PBMCs. These receptors came from a man aged 40-55 years in good health and CMV-seronegative. Each CDR3 is given with its conserved first and last residue. D genes are given only for firm matches. The listing skips clone size in some rows; elsewhere it reads once, few, many or a size class.

j_call d_call v_call clone_size cdr3_aa cdr3_nt
TRBJ2-7 TRBD1 TRBV29-1 NA CSVEEDRGYEQYF TGCAGCGTTGAGGAGGACAGGGGGTACGAGCAGTACTTC
TRBJ1-5 TRBD1 TRBV2 NA CASRTGTGNQPQHF TGTGCCAGCAGGACCGGGACAGGGAATCAGCCCCAGCATTTT
TRBJ1-5 TRBD1 TRBV28 NA CKTGTGDQPQHF TGTAAAACAGGGACAGGGGATCAGCCCCAGCATTTT
TRBJ2-1 TRBD2 TRBV5-4 NA CASSETSGGALVNEQFF TGTGCCAGCAGCGAGACTAGCGGGGGGGCTCTGGTCAATGAGCAGTTCTTC
TRBJ2-1 TRBD2 TRBV10-3 once CAISEASGLANNEQFF TGTGCCATCAGTGAGGCCTCGGGACTAGCGAACAATGAGCAGTTCTTC
TRBJ2-3 TRBD1 TRBV14 NA CASSQWTGRTDTQYF TGTGCCAGCAGCCAGTGGACAGGGAGAACTGATACGCAGTATTTT
TRBJ2-2 NA TRBV5-1 NA CASSLGVSGELFF TGCGCCAGCAGCTTGGGAGTTTCCGGGGAGCTGTTTTTT
TRBJ1-1 TRBD1 TRBV18 NA CASSPRDRGLTEAFF TGTGCCAGCTCACCGAGGGACAGGGGTTTAACTGAAGCTTTCTTT
TRBJ1-1 NA TRBV25-1 NA CASNLRGDTEAFF TGTGCCAGCAATCTCCGGGGGGACACTGAAGCTTTCTTT
TRBJ2-7 TRBD1 TRBV28 NA CASSTQGAGSYEQYF TGTGCCAGCAGTACGCAGGGGGCTGGGTCCTACGAGCAGTACTTC
TRBJ2-7 NA TRBV7-5 NA CARSLAGRQGVNEQYF TGTGCCAGAAGCTTAGCGGGCCGACAGGGCGTGAACGAGCAGTACTTC
TRBJ1-1 NA TRBV10-3 once CAITPNSGGNTEAFF TGTGCCATCACCCCCAATTCGGGAGGGAACACTGAAGCTTTCTTT
TRBJ2-7 TRBD2 TRBV7-2 NA CASSLGSGGAGEQYF TGTGCCAGCAGCTTAGGTAGCGGGGGGGCGGGGGAGCAGTACTTC
TRBJ1-1 TRBD1 TRBV29-1 NA CSVSGTGVQGTEAFF TGCAGCGTCTCCGGGACAGGGGTCCAGGGCACTGAAGCTTTCTTT
TRBJ1-2 TRBD1 TRBV10-3 NA CAIRGTGGHGYTF TGTGCCATCAGGGGGACAGGGGGACATGGCTACACCTTC
TRBJ2-7 NA TRBV28 NA CASSLWTASSYEQYF TGTGCCAGCAGTTTATGGACAGCCAGCTCCTACGAGCAGTACTTC
TRBJ1-2 NA TRBV28 once CASSPDRRANYGYTF TGTGCCAGCAGTCCCGACAGGAGAGCTAACTATGGCTACACCTTC
TRBJ2-3 TRBD1 TRBV6-4 NA CASGGEAFNNDRGWTDTQYF TGTGCCAGCGGTGGGGAGGCGTTTAATAATGACAGGGGGTGGACAGATACGCAGTATTTT
TRBJ2-7 NA TRBV6-6 once CASGFLGVFSYEQYF TGTGCCAGCGGTTTTCTAGGGGTCTTCTCCTACGAGCAGTACTTC
TRBJ2-3 TRBD2 TRBV19 NA CASSRLAGGSTDTQYF TGTGCCAGTAGTAGACTAGCGGGAGGCAGCACAGATACGCAGTATTTT
TRBJ2-2 NA TRBV5-1 NA CASSFRAPGELFF TGCGCCAGCAGTTTCAGGGCCCCCGGGGAGCTGTTTTTT
TRBJ2-2 TRBD2 TRBV6-4 few CASSVLAGANTGELFF TGTGCCAGCAGTGTTTTAGCGGGAGCGAACACCGGGGAGCTGTTTTTT
TRBJ2-1 TRBD2 TRBV28 NA CASRGTSGGASEQFF TGTGCCAGCAGGGGGACTAGCGGGGGGGCGAGTGAGCAGTTCTTC
TRBJ2-7 NA TRBV7-2 NA CASSSRYEQYF TGTGCCAGCAGCTCCAGATACGAGCAGTACTTC
TRBJ1-5 NA TRBV30 NA CAWSRAGQQPQHF TGTGCCTGGAGTAGGGCAGGGCAACAGCCCCAGCATTTT
TRBJ1-1 TRBD1 TRBV11-2 NA CASSLEQGAEAFF TGTGCCAGCAGCTTAGAACAGGGGGCTGAAGCTTTCTTT
TRBJ1-5 NA TRBV7-6 NA CASSLRGQPQHF TGTGCCAGCAGCTTAAGGGGACAGCCCCAGCATTTT
TRBJ2-4 NA TRBV30 once CAWSVPGLDKNIQYF TGTGCCTGGAGTGTCCCCGGTCTCGACAAAAACATTCAGTACTTC
TRBJ1-1 TRBD1 TRBV9 NA CASSPDPGTGVRTEAFF TGTGCCAGCAGCCCAGACCCTGGGACAGGGGTTCGAACTGAAGCTTTCTTT
TRBJ1-2 NA TRBV27 NA CASSPRVRGYGYTF TGTGCCAGCAGTCCCAGGGTTCGCGGCTATGGCTACACCTTC
TRBJ2-1 TRBD2 TRBV9 once CASSVRHSSGSSYNEQFF TGTGCCAGCAGCGTCCGCCATAGTAGCGGGAGCTCCTACAATGAGCAGTTCTTC
TRBJ1-5 NA TRBV18 few CASSPNRGNQPQHF TGTGCCAGCTCACCCAACAGGGGCAATCAGCCCCAGCATTTT
TRBJ1-1 NA TRBV28 NA CASSFGWAGAFF TGTGCCAGCAGTTTCGGGTGGGCGGGAGCTTTCTTT
TRBJ2-5 NA TRBV5-1 NA CASSLSGGQETQYF TGCGCCAGCAGCTTATCTGGAGGTCAAGAGACCCAGTACTTC
TRBJ1-2 NA TRBV7-9 once CASSDSTASYGYTF TGTGCCAGCAGCGACTCGACAGCGAGCTATGGCTACACCTTC
TRBJ1-4 NA TRBV7-6 NA CASSLTNFNEKLFF TGTGCCAGCAGCTTAACCAACTTCAATGAAAAACTGTTTTTT
TRBJ1-5 TRBD1 TRBV18 NA CASSPLGQAAQHF TGTGCCAGCTCACCACTCGGACAGGCGGCTCAGCATTTT
TRBJ2-5 TRBD2 TRBV2 NA CASSVTSGEGETQYF TGTGCCAGCAGTGTGACTAGCGGGGAGGGAGAGACCCAGTACTTC
TRBJ1-2 NA TRBV29-1 NA CSAPVIYGYTF TGCAGCGCGCCGGTAATCTATGGCTACACCTTC
TRBJ1-1 NA TRBV5-6 NA CASSPYRFPDLSFF TGTGCCAGCAGCCCGTACAGATTCCCCGATCTTTCTTTCTTT
TRBJ2-7 TRBD2 TRBV13 NA CASSSGLAGSYEQYF TGTGCCAGCAGCTCCGGACTAGCGGGGTCCTACGAGCAGTACTTC
TRBJ2-1 TRBD2 TRBV18 few CASSPRTSGRMDEQFF TGTGCCAGCTCACCAAGGACTAGCGGGAGGATGGATGAGCAGTTCTTC
TRBJ1-5 NA TRBV6-1 few CASTGSNKMQPQHF TGTGCCAGCACGGGTAGTAACAAAATGCAGCCCCAGCATTTT
TRBJ2-7 NA TRBV4-3 NA CASSQDKDSYEQYF TGCGCCAGCAGCCAAGATAAAGACTCCTACGAGCAGTACTTC
TRBJ2-1 NA TRBV9 NA CASSVGLGSMSDEQFF TGTGCCAGCAGCGTAGGGCTCGGGAGTATGTCAGATGAGCAGTTCTTC
TRBJ1-1 NA TRBV20-1 NA CRGEGNTEAFF TGCAGGGGAGAGGGGAACACTGAAGCTTTCTTT
TRBJ1-4 NA TRBV5-5 NA CASSFGQGDEKLFF TGTGCCAGCAGCTTCGGCCAGGGTGATGAAAAACTGTTTTTT
TRBJ2-7 TRBD2 TRBV9 NA CASSPVAGLVSYEQYF TGTGCCAGCAGCCCAGTAGCGGGACTAGTCTCCTACGAGCAGTACTTC
TRBJ1-1 NA TRBV4-2 NA CASSFTGIGQGETEAFF TGTGCCAGCAGCTTCACAGGGATTGGGCAAGGAGAAACTGAAGCTTTCTTT
TRBJ2-7 NA TRBV11-2 NA CASSFARGYEQYF TGTGCCAGCAGCTTCGCCAGGGGATACGAGCAGTACTTC
TRBJ1-2 NA TRBV28 NA CASSSTGVPRGYGYTF TGTGCCAGCAGTAGCACCGGTGTTCCCCGGGGCTATGGCTACACCTTC
TRBJ1-4 TRBD1 TRBV30 NA CAWSLGQGVEKLFF TGTGCCTGGAGTTTGGGACAGGGAGTTGAAAAACTGTTTTTT
TRBJ2-7 NA TRBV5-1 NA CVSSPTAGEGSYEQYF TGCGTCAGCAGCCCTACCGCAGGGGAGGGCTCCTACGAGCAGTACTTC